What follows describes a single T cell receptor beta chain. Its antigen is as yet unknown. V dropped 4 bases and J dropped 5 bases, with 17 bases sitting between them. From germline, CDR1 is MDHEN and CDR2 SYDVKM. The CDR3 runs to 15 residues. This entry comes from a study of lymphopenia after photon versus proton radiotherapy. Some clones are missing from TCRdb's copy, which holds only in-frame ones; the method was immunoSEQ multiplex PCR. Found here are about 16,000 clones, 75% to 90% of them singletons; the top ten hold 45% to 60%. General observations from the study: Relative stability marked proton patients; photon patients lost diversity and naive cells. Oligoclonal CD8+ Temra expansion after nadir drove photon patients' diversity drop.

This sequence joins TRBV28 and TRBJ1-1; D call uncertain. This material consisted of peripheral blood, taken from a patient treated with proton-based radiotherapy. The sequence was obtained from a woman aged 55-69 years with cholangiocarcinoma. Some clones in this sample may be carry-over from other donors' samples. As DNA, the CDR3 is TGTGCCAGCAGTTCGCAGTCGGCGGGAGGGACTGAAGCTTTCTTT. This gives the protein CASSSQSAGGTEAFF.